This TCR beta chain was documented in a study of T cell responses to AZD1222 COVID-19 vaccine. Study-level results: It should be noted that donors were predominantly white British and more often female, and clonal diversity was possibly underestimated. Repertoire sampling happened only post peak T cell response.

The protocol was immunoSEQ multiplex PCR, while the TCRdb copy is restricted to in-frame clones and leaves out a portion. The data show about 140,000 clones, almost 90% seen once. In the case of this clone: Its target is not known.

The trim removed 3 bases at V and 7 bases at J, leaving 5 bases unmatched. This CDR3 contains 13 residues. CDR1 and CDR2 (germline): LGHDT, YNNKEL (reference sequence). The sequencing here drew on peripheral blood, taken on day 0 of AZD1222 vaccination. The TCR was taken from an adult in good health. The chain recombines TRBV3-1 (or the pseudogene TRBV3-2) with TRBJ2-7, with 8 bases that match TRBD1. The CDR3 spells CASSHSTGGEQYF. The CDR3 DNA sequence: TGTGCCAGCAGCCACTCAACAGGGGGAGAGCAGTACTTC.